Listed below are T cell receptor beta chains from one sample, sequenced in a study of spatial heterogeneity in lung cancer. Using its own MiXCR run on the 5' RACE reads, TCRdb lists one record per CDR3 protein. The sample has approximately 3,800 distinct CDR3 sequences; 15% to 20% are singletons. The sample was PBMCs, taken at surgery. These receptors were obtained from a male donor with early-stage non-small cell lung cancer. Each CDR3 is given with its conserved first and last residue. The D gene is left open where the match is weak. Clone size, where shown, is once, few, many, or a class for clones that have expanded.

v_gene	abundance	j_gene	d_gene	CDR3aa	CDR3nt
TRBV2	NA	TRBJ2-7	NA	CASSEGLARSYEQYF	TGTGCCAGCAGTGAAGGGCTAGCGCGGTCCTACGAGCAGTACTTC
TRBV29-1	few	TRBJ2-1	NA	CSGFPPAAHEQFF	TGCAGCGGATTCCCGCCCGCCGCCCATGAGCAGTTCTTC
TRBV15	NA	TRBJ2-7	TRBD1	CATSREIGTGLLEQYF	TGTGCCACCAGCAGAGAGATCGGGACAGGGCTCTTGGAGCAGTACTTC
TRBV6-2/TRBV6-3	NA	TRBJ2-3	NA	CASRLSNTDTQYF	TGTGCCAGCAGATTGAGTAACACAGATACGCAGTATTTT
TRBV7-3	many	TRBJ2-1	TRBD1	CASSSETGVQFF	TGTGCCAGCAGCTCCGAAACAGGGGTGCAGTTCTTC
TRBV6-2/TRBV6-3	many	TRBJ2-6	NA	CASSTGGGAGANVLTF	TGTGCCAGCAGTACGGGTGGAGGGGCCGGGGCCAACGTCCTGACTTTC
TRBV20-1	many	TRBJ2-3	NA	CSVRASTDTQYF	TGCAGTGTTCGTGCGTCCACAGATACGCAGTATTTT
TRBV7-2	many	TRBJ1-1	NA	CASSLRGSQGEAFF	TGTGCCAGCAGCTTAAGGGGTTCGCAAGGGGAAGCTTTCTTT
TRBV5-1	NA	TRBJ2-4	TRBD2	CASSLGTSGDIQYF	TGCGCCAGCAGCCTCGGGACTAGCGGGGACATTCAGTACTTC
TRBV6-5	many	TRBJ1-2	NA	CASKVKDTYRYGYTF	TGTGCCAGCAAAGTTAAGGACACCTACCGCTATGGCTACACCTTC
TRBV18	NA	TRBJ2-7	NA	CASSTGNEQYF	TGTGCCAGCTCTACAGGGAACGAGCAGTACTTC
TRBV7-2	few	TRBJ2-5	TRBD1	CASSLARTGQETQYF	TGTGCCAGCAGCTTAGCACGGACAGGCCAAGAGACCCAGTACTTC
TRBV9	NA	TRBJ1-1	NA	CASSVVDFLNTEAFF	TGTGCCAGCAGCGTAGTTGACTTCCTGAACACTGAAGCTTTCTTT
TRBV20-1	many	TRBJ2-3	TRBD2	CSARGLTSGSTDTQYF	TGCAGTGCTAGAGGGCTGACTAGCGGAAGCACAGATACGCAGTATTTT